The 18 T cell receptor beta chains below come from one sample, sequenced in a study of T and B cells in COVID-19 patients. BIOMED2 TRB-A/B primer pools were used in multiplex TRB PCR. MiXCR, run by TCRdb on the multiplex PCR reads, gives a single entry per CDR3 protein. The sample holds around 8,700 distinct CDR3 sequences, about a third seen once. Blood genomic DNA input for TRB amplification was about 240-550 ng. Sequencing input: blood. These TCRs come from a human donor with active COVID-19.

The chain uses TRBV19 and TRBJ1-4; D unresolved. Per the germline V gene, CDR1 is LNHDA and CDR2 is SQIVND (reference sequence). Between the trimmed V and J ends, which lost 3 bases and 7 bases, there was a span of 15 bases. This CDR3 comprises 15 residues. CDR3 in amino acids: CASSIPPGEGEKLFF. Written as DNA, the CDR3 is TGTGCCAGTAGTATCCCACCCGGGGAAGGTGAAAAACTGTTTTTT.

This clonotype was picked up a small number of times. The V gene is TRBV12-3 or TRBV12-4, the J gene TRBJ1-4; a weak D match, TRBD1 (5 bases). V gave up 5 bases and J gave up 4 bases, with 14 bases separating them. The CDR3 consists of 15 residues. CDR3 sequence: CASSLGGDLNEKLFF. In DNA form, the CDR3 reads TGTGCCAGCAGTCTAGGAGGGGACCTTAATGAAAAACTGTTTTTT.

The chain is built from TRBV20-1 and TRBJ2-1; D is perhaps TRBD2 (5 bases). This CDR3 has 12 amino acids. Trimming shortened V by 6 bases and J by 6 bases, and 12 bases separated the two germline ends. Germline V gene data show CDR1 as DFQATT and CDR2 as SNEGSKA (reference sequence). Here the CDR3 reads CSATTRTNEQFF. The CDR3 DNA reads TGCAGTGCCACTACTAGGACCAATGAGCAGTTCTTC.

The chain uses TRBV29-1 and TRBJ1-1; maybe TRBD1 (5 bases). Germline values: CDR1 SQVTM, CDR2 ANQGSEA. The CDR3 consists of 11 residues. The V end lost 4 bases, the J end lost 4 bases, and 7 bases lay between the germline ends. This chain's CDR3 is CSVGGVTEAFF. Written as DNA, the CDR3 is TGCAGCGTTGGAGGGGTCACTGAAGCTTTCTTT. Complete variable domain (other parts from reference TRBV29-1 and TRBJ1-1): SAVISQKPSRDICQRGTSLTIQCQVDSQVTMMFWYRQQPGQSLTLIATANQGSEATYESGFVIDKFPISRPNLTFSTLTVSNMSPEDSSIYLCSVGGVTEAFFGQGTRLTVV.

The rearrangement joins TRBV11-2 to TRBJ2-3; D gene ambiguous. CDR1 is SGHAT and CDR2 is FQNNGV in the germline V gene. There are 14 residues in the CDR3. Trimming pared 3 bases from V and 0 bases from J, leaving 7 bases between. DNA for the CDR3: TGTGCCAGCAGCTTGAGATTAAGCACAGATACGCAGTATTTT. Protein sequence: CASSLRLSTDTQYF.

Comment on this clonotype: This could be a read error, since a much larger clone is one nucleotide away. V and J are TRBV29-1 and TRBJ1-4; D perhaps matches TRBD1 (5 bases). Looked up from germline, CDR1 is SQVTM and CDR2 is ANQGSEA. With 7 bases removed from V and 8 bases from J, the gap between germline ends came to 14 bases. The CDR3 spans 12 residues. The CDR3 protein is CSAGTDVEKLFF. The CDR3 DNA follows: TGCAGCGCCGGGACCGATGTGGAAAAACTGTTTTTT.

This clonotype is medium-sized within its sample. The gene calls are TRBV11-3 and TRBJ2-1; 12 nucleotides agree with TRBD2. The germline V gene encodes CDR1 SGHNT and CDR2 YENEEA. V trimming: 5 bases; J trimming: 8 bases; junction bases outside the gene matches: 10. This CDR3 is built from 16 residues. Here the CDR3 reads CASSRTSGVTGDEQFF. CDR3 nucleotides: TGTGCCAGCAGCCGGACTAGCGGGGTCACGGGGGATGAGCAGTTCTTC.

The V call is TRBV19, the J call TRBJ1-5, with 7 bases fitting TRBD1. The trim removed 1 base at V and 10 bases at J, leaving 7 bases unmatched. The CDR3 is 14 amino acids. Germline V gene lookup returns CDR1 LNHDA and CDR2 SQIVND (reference sequence). The chain's CDR3 is CASSIGQGPFPQHF. As DNA, the CDR3 is TGTGCCAGTAGTATAGGACAGGGACCCTTTCCCCAGCATTTT.

This clonotype is medium-sized by share. The chain links TRBV11-3 to TRBJ2-7; the D gene is possibly TRBD1 (6 bases). This CDR3 is built from 16 residues. V lost 5 bases and J lost 5, with 22 bases in between. Germline-derived CDR1 and CDR2 are SGHNT and YENEEA. CDR3 DNA: TGTGCCAGCAGCCTCCTTTTCCGGGACAAGGCGGACGAGCAGTACTTC. The encoded protein is CASSLLFRDKADEQYF. The full variable domain, with the rest looked up from reference TRBV11-3 and TRBJ2-7, is EAGVVQSPRYKIIEKKQPVAFWCNPISGHNTLYWYLQNLGQGPELLIRYENEEAVDDSQLPKDRFSAERLKGVDSTLKIQPAELGDSAVYLCASSLLFRDKADEQYFGPGTRLTVT.

V usage is TRBV5-4 and J usage is TRBJ1-5; 9 positions agree with TRBD1. The V segment lost 4 bases and the J segment 7 bases; nucleotides outside the gene matches: 9. Looked up from germline, CDR1 is SGHNT and CDR2 is YYREEE (reference sequence). There are 15 residues in the CDR3. The CDR3 DNA follows: TGTGCCAGCAGCCCGGGACAGGGAGGTGAGCAGCCCCAGCATTTT. It translates to CASSPGQGGEQPQHF.

The chain has TRBV19 and TRBJ2-5, with a possible D match to TRBD1 (5 bases). The CDR3 contains 15 residues. Germline V gene data show CDR1 as LNHDA and CDR2 as SQIVND (reference sequence). Deletions cut 5 bases from V and 0 bases from J, with 13 bases between. CDR3 DNA: TGTGCCAGTAGTCCCCGGCAGGGCAACCAAGAGACCCAGTACTTC. It yields the protein CASSPRQGNQETQYF.

This clonotype has a handful of counts. The chain recombines TRBV29-1 with TRBJ1-1; no reliable D call. Germline CDR1 SQVTM, CDR2 ANQGSEA. The CDR3 length is 10 residues. The CDR3 region is CGVMRGEAFF. The CDR3 region has the DNA TGCGGAGTAATGCGGGGTGAAGCTTTCTTT.

The V gene is TRBV13, the J gene TRBJ2-7; 8 positions agree with TRBD2. This CDR3 comprises 16 residues. V trimming: 4 bases; J trimming: 1 base; junction bases outside the gene matches: 9. CDR1 and CDR2 from the germline V gene are PRHDT and FYEKMQ (reference sequence). CDR3 nucleotides: TGTGCCAGCAGCTCTCCCGGGACTAGACCGTCCTACGAGCAGTACTTC. Translated: CASSSPGTRPSYEQYF. Complete variable domain (other parts from reference TRBV13 and TRBJ2-7): AAGVIQSPRHLIKEKRETATLKCYPIPRHDTVYWYQQGPGQDPQFLISFYEKMQSDKGSIPDRFSAQQFSDYHSELNMSSLELGDSALYFCASSSPGTRPSYEQYFGPGTRLTVT.

The V gene is TRBV5-1, the J gene TRBJ2-7; possibly TRBD2 for D (5 bases). V shed 4 bases and J shed 2 bases, with 7 bases lying between them. The CDR3 sequence is 12 residues long. CDR1 SGHRS and CDR2 YFSETQ come from the germline V gene. As DNA, the CDR3 is TGCGCCAGCAGCACCGGGACCTACGAGCAGTACTTC. Its protein product is CASSTGTYEQYF.

This clonotype turned up a few times. The V gene is TRBV19, the J gene TRBJ1-1; 7 bases map to TRBD1. This CDR3 has 15 residues. Germline assignment: CDR1 LNHDA and CDR2 SQIVND (reference sequence). Germline trimming cut 3 bases from V and 0 bases from J; bases unmatched to any gene: 4. CDR3 in DNA: TGTGCCAGTAGTATCCGGCAGGGGGTGAACACTGAAGCTTTCTTT. Translating gives CASSIRQGVNTEAFF.

This clonotype was found a few times. This chain links TRBV11-3 with TRBJ1-1; no clear D. Per the germline V gene, CDR1 is SGHNT and CDR2 is YENEEA. The CDR3 loop spans 13 amino acids. Trimming shortened V by 5 bases and J by 6 bases, and 13 bases separated the two germline ends. DNA for the CDR3: TGTGCCAGCAGCCCCCGACCCGGCGCTGAAGCTTTCTTT. Translating gives CASSPRPGAEAFF.

This clonotype is categorized as medium-sized (0.01 to 0.1%). V gene TRBV13 combines with J gene TRBJ2-1; the D is unclear. Per germline, CDR1 PRHDT and CDR2 FYEKMQ (reference sequence). The CDR3 extends over 12 amino acids. V shed 6 bases and J shed 0 bases, with 3 bases lying between them. CDR3 DNA: TGTGCCAGCAGTACCTCCTACAATGAGCAGTTCTTC. It yields the protein CASSTSYNEQFF.

V and J are TRBV18 and TRBJ2-7, with D possibly being TRBD2 (6 bases). The CDR3 spans 14 residues. Germline V gene sequence: CDR1 KGHSH, CDR2 LQKENI. V lost 6 bases, J lost 0 bases, and 12 bases lay in between. The CDR3 region is CASSWGVGSYEQYF. CDR3 nucleotides: TGTGCCAGCTCCTGGGGGGTTGGCTCCTACGAGCAGTACTTC.